There are a few counts of the clone carrying this T cell receptor beta chain. What it binds is unknown. The entry originates in a study of naive and memory T cell subsets. Study-wide findings and caveats: Naive repertoires, especially CD8, held a few larger clonotypes, possibly memory cells re-expressing CD45RA. Clonotypes here are unpaired alpha or beta chain sequences.

An equimolar mix of two oligonucleotides served as the beta constant-region primer for TRBC1 and TRBC2. Ligated cDNA was amplified by four rounds of PCR with nested alpha and beta constant-region primers and SP2. Using its own MiXCR run on the UMI-ligation and nested PCR reads, TCRdb lists one record per CDR3 protein. The table includes approximately 90,000 distinct CDR3 sequences, approximately 10% detected once. The V segment lost 6 bases and the J segment 4 bases; nucleotides outside the gene matches: 3. The CDR3 loop spans 13 amino acids. The V gene's germline CDR1 is SGHTA and CDR2 FQGTGA. The sequencing sample was made of naive CD4+ T cells from blood. The receptor was derived from a human donor in good health. The chain couples TRBV7-3 to TRBJ2-3; 8 bases match TRBD1. The CDR3 sequence: CASSKQGADTQYF. The CDR3 DNA follows: TGTGCCAGCAGTAAACAGGGGGCAGATACGCAGTATTTT.